The 4 T cell receptor beta chains listed next were all sequenced from one sample in a study of cytomegalovirus exposure and HLA in healthy donors. PCR used 60 Vbeta primers and 13 Jbeta primers. Sequencing used immunoSEQ multiplex PCR; TCRdb keeps in-frame clones, though not all of them. There are 150,000 or so clones in the sample; just under 75% occur only once, and approximately 1.6% lies in the top ten. The sequenced sample consisted of PBMCs. The receptor set was obtained from a woman aged 18 to 35 in good health and CMV-seronegative.

This clone was detected only a few times. In DNA form, the CDR3 reads TGTGCCACCGAGGGGACAGCGAGCACAGATACGCAGTATTTT. Translating it yields CATEGTASTDTQYF. The chain recombines TRBV10-3 with TRBJ2-3; 7 nucleotides line up with TRBD1. Unmatched junction bases numbered 7, after V lost 10 bases and J lost 0 bases. Germline V gives CDR1 ENHRY, CDR2 SYGVKD. The CDR3 is made up of 14 amino acids.

This rearrangement joins TRBV7-9 to TRBJ1-2; perhaps TRBD1 as D (5 bases). Germline V lookup: CDR1 SEHNR, CDR2 FQNEAQ (reference sequence). This CDR3 is built from 13 residues. The V end was cut by 4 bases, the J end by 8 bases, with 14 bases between. The CDR3 nucleotides are TGTGCCAGCAGCTGGCGGCAGGGTGAGGGCTACACCTTC. Protein sequence: CASSWRQGEGYTF.

V is TRBV13 and J is TRBJ2-5; possibly TRBD2 for D (7 bases). Trimming cost V 5 bases and J 5 bases, with 18 bases left between them. Germline CDR1 is PRHDT and CDR2 is FYEKMQ (reference sequence). This CDR3 is built from 15 residues. CDR3: CASSGKGGAKETQYF. The DNA for the CDR3 is TGTGCCAGCAGCGGAAAGGGGGGGGCGAAGGAGACCCAGTACTTC.

This chain links TRBV9 with TRBJ2-6; 8 nucleotides match TRBD1. V lost 3 bases to trimming and J lost 0 bases; unmatched junction nucleotides: 5. This CDR3 region has 17 residues. Germline V CDR1 and CDR2: SGDLS, YYNGEE. This CDR3 is CASSETGVLSGANVLTF. CDR3 nucleotides: TGTGCCAGCAGCGAGACAGGGGTCCTCTCTGGGGCCAACGTCCTGACTTTC.